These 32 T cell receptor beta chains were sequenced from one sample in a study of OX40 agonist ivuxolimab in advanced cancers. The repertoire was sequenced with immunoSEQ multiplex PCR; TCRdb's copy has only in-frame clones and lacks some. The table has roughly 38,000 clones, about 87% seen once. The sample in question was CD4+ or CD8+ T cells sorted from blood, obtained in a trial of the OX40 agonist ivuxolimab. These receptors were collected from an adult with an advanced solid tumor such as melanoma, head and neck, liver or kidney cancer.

The CDR3 DNA reads as TGCGCCAGCAGCTTGGAGATGGCCTCCTACGAGCAGTACTTC. It translates to CASSLEMASYEQYF. This chain connects TRBV5-1 to TRBJ2-5; no clear D gene. The end of the DNA is better explained by TRBJ2-7, so the J call may be wrong. Germline V lookup: CDR1 SGHRS, CDR2 YFSETQ. There are 14 residues in the CDR3.

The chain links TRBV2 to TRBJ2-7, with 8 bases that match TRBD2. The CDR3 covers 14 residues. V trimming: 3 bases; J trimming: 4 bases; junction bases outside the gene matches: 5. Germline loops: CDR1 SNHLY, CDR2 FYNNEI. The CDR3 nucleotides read TGTGCCAGCAGTGATTCAGCGGGAGTGTACGAGCAGTACTTC. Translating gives CASSDSAGVYEQYF.

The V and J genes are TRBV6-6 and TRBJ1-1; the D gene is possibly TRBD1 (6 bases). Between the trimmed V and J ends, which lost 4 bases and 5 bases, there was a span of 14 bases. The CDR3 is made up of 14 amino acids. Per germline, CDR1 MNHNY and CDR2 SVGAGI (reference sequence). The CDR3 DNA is TGTGCCAGCAGTTCGAATACAGGGAGTACTGAAGCTTTCTTT. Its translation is CASSSNTGSTEAFF.

CDR3 sequence (DNA): TGTGCCAGCGCCTCCGGGACTAGCCCTCAACAAGAGACCCAGTACTTC. Protein sequence: CASASGTSPQQETQYF. V gene TRBV7-2 combines with J gene TRBJ2-5, with 9 bases lining up with TRBD2. The CDR3 loop spans 16 amino acids. Trimming cost V 8 bases and J 2 bases; bases outside gene matches: 12. Germline-derived CDR1 and CDR2 are SGHTA and FQGNSA.

For the CDR3, the DNA is TGTGCCAGCAGGGACATACGGGGTTACGAGCAGTACTTC. Translating it yields CASRDIRGYEQYF. The chain couples TRBV6-1 to TRBJ2-7, with D perhaps given as TRBD1 or TRBD2 (5 bases each). The CDR3 is 13 residues long. V dropped 6 bases and J dropped 4 bases, with 13 bases sitting between them. The germline V gene encodes CDR1 MNHNS and CDR2 SASEGT.

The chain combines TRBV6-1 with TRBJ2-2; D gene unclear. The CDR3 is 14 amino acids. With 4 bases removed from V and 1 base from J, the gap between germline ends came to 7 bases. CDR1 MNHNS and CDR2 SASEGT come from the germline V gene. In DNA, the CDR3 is TGTGCCAGCAGTGGGTGGAGGAACACCGGGGAGCTGTTTTTT. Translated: CASSGWRNTGELFF.

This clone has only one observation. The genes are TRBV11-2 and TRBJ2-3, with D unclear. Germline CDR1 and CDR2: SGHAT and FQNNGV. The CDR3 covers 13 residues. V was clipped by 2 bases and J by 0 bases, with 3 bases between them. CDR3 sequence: CASSLQSTDTQYF. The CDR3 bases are TGTGCCAGCAGCTTACAGAGCACAGATACGCAGTATTTT. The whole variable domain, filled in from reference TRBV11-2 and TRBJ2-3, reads EAGVAQSPRYKIIEKRQSVAFWCNPISGHATLYWYQQILGQGPKLLIQFQNNGVVDDSQLPKDRFSAERLKGVDSTLKIQPAKLEDSAVYLCASSLQSTDTQYFGPGTRLTVL.

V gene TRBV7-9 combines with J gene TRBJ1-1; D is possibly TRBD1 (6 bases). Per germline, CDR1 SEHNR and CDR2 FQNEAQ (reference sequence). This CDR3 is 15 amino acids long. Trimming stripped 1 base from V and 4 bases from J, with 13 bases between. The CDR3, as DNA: TGTGCCAGCAGCTTAGAGGGGGGGATAGGCACTGAAGCTTTCTTT. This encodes CASSLEGGIGTEAFF.

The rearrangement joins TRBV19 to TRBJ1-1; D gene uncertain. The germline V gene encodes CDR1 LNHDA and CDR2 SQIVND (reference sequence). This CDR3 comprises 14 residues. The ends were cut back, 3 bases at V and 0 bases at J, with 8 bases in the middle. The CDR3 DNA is TGTGCCAGTAGTATGATGGGGATGAACACTGAAGCTTTCTTT. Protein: CASSMMGMNTEAFF.

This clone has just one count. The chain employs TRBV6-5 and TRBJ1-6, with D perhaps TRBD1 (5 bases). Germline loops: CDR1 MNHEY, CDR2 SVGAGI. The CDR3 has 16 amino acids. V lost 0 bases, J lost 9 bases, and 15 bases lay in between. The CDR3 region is CASSYSFGSRGSPLHF. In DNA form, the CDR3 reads TGTGCCAGCAGTTACTCCTTCGGGTCTAGGGGTTCACCCCTCCACTTT.

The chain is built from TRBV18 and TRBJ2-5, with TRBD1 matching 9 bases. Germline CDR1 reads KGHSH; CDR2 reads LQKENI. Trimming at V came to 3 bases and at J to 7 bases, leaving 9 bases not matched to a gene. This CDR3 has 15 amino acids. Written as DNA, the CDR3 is TGTGCCAGCTCACCTAACCGGGACAGGGCGGGGACCCAGTACTTC. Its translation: CASSPNRDRAGTQYF.

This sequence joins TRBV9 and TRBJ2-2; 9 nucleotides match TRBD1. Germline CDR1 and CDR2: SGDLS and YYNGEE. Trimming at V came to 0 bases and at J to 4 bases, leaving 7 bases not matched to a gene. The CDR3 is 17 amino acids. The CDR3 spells CASSVGGGTGITGELFF. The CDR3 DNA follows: TGTGCCAGCAGCGTAGGAGGAGGGACAGGGATCACCGGGGAGCTGTTTTTT.

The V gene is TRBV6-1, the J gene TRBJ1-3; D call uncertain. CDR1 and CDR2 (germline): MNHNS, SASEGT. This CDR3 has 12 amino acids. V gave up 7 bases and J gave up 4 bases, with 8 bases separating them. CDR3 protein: CASNNAGNTIYF. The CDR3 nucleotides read TGTGCCAGCAACAACGCAGGAAACACCATATATTTT.

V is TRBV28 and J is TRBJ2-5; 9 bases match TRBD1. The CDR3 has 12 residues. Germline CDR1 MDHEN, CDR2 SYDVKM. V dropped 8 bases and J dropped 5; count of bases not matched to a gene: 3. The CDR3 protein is CASRDRDETQYF. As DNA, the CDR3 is TGTGCCAGCCGGGACAGGGACGAGACCCAGTACTTC.

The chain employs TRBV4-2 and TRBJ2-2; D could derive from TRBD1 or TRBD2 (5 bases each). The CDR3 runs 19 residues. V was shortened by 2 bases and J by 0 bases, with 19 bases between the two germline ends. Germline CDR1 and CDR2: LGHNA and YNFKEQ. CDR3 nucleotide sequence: TGTGCCAGCAGCCAATATTGGGGGACGGAGGACCCGAACACCGGGGAGCTGTTTTTT. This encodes CASSQYWGTEDPNTGELFF.

CDR3 loop: CASGGLAGYTDTQYF. For the CDR3, the DNA is TGTGCCAGCGGGGGTTTAGCGGGGTACACAGATACGCAGTATTTT. The J gene is TRBJ2-3, the V gene TRBV7-9, with 8 bases identical to TRBD2. The CDR3 totals 15 residues. Germline V gene data show CDR1 as SEHNR and CDR2 as FQNEAQ (reference sequence). V lost 8 bases, J lost 2 bases, and 9 bases stayed unmatched.

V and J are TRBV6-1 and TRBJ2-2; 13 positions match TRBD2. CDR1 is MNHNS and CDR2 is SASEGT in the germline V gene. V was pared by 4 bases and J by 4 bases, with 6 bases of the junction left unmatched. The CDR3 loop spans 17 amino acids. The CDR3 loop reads CASSVLAGGPSTGELFF. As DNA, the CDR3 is TGTGCCAGCAGTGTACTAGCGGGGGGGCCGAGCACCGGGGAGCTGTTTTTT.

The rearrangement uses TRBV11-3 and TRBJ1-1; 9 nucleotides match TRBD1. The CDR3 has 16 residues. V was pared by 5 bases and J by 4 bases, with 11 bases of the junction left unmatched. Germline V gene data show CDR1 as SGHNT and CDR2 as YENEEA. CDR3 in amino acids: CASSDSWTGAGTEAFF. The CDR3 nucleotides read TGTGCCAGCAGCGACAGTTGGACAGGGGCGGGCACTGAAGCTTTCTTT.

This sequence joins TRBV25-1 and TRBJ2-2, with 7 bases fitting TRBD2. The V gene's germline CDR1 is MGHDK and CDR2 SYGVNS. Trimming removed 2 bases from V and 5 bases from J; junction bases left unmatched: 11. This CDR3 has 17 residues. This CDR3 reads CASSETLPGRVTGELFF. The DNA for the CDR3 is TGTGCCAGCAGTGAAACCTTGCCAGGGAGGGTGACCGGGGAGCTGTTTTTT.

CDR3 protein: CASSEAGGRKLFF. Here the CDR3 DNA reads TGTGCCAGCAGTGAAGCAGGGGGGCGGAAACTGTTTTTT. The chain has TRBV6-1 and TRBJ1-4; maybe TRBD1 (6 bases). The CDR3 runs 13 residues. Trimming removed 0 bases at V and 11 bases at J, with 10 bases between. Looked up from germline, CDR1 is MNHNS and CDR2 is SASEGT.

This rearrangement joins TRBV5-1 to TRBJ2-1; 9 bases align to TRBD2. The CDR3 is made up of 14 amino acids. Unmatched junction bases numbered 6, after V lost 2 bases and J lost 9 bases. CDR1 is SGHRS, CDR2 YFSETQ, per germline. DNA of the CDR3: TGCGCCAGCAGCTTCGGCGGGGGGGCCGGTGAGCAGTTCTTC. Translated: CASSFGGGAGEQFF.

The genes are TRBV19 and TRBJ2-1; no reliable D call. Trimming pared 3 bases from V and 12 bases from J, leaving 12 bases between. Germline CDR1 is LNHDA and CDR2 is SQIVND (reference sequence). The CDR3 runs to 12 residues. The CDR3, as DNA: TGTGCCAGTAGTATTGAATCCCAAAGGCAGTTCTTC. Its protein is CASSIESQRQFF.

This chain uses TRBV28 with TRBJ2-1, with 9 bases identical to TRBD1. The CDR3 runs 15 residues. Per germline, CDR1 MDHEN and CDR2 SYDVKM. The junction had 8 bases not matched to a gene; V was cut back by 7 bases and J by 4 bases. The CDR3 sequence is CASTGPGQGYNEQFF. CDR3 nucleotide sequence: TGTGCCAGCACCGGCCCGGGACAGGGATACAATGAGCAGTTCTTC.

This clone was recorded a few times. The CDR3 DNA is TGTGCCAGCAGCCGTGTAGACAGGGACTATGGCTACACCTTC. Its protein product is CASSRVDRDYGYTF. The J gene is TRBJ1-2, the V gene TRBV9, with 7 bases lining up with TRBD1. The V segment lost 4 bases and the J segment 3 bases; nucleotides outside the gene matches: 6. Germline CDR1 reads SGDLS; CDR2 reads YYNGEE. This CDR3 spans 14 amino acids.

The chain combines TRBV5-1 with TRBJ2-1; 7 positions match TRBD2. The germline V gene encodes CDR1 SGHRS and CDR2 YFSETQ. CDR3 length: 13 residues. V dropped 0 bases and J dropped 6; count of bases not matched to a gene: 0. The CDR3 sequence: CASSLGGSNEQFF. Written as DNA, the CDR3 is TGCGCCAGCAGCTTGGGCGGGAGCAATGAGCAGTTCTTC.

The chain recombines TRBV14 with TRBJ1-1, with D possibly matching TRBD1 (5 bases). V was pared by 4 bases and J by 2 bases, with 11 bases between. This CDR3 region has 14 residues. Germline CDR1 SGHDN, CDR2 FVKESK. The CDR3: CASSPLGDNTEAFF. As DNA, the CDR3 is TGTGCCAGCAGCCCCTTAGGGGATAACACTGAAGCTTTCTTT.

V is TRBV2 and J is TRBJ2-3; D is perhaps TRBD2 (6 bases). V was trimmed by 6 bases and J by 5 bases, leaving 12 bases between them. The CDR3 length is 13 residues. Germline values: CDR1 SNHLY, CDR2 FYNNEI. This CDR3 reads CASRGAGGDTQYF. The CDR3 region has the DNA TGTGCCAGCAGAGGGGCCGGGGGAGATACGCAGTATTTT.

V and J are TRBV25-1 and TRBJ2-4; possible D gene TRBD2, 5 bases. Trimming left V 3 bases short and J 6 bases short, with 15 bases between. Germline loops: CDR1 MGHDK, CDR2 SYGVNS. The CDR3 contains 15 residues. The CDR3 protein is CASSEGVYSGNIQYF. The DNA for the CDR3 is TGTGCCAGCAGTGAGGGTGTTTACAGCGGAAACATTCAGTACTTC. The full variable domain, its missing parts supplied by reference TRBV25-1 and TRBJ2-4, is EADIYQTPRYLVIGTGKKITLECSQTMGHDKMYWYQQDPGMELHLIHYSYGVNSTEKGDLSSESTVSRIRTEHFPLTLESARPSHTSQYLCASSEGVYSGNIQYFGAGTRLSVL.

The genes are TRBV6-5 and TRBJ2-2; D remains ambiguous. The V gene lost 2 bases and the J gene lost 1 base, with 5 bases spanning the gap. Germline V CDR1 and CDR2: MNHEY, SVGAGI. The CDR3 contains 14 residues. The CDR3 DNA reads TGTGCCAGCAGTTACCCTAAGAACACCGGGGAGCTGTTTTTT. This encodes CASSYPKNTGELFF.

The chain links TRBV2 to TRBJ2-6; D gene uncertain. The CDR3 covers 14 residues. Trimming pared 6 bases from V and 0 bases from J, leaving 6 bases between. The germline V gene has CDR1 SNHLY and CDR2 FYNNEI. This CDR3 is CASRGNSGANVLTF. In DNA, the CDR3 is TGTGCCAGCAGGGGGAACTCTGGGGCCAACGTCCTGACTTTC.

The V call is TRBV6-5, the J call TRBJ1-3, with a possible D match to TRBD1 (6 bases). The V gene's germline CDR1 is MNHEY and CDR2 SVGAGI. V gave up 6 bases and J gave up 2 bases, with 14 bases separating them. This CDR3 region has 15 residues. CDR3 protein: CASSNANRAGNTIYF. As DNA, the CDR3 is TGTGCCAGCAGCAACGCCAACAGGGCTGGAAACACCATATATTTT.

The CDR3 protein is CASSPGTYEQYF. CDR3 DNA sequence: TGTGCCAGCAGCCCCGGGACTTACGAGCAGTACTTC. The chain joins TRBV6-1 to TRBJ2-7; D might be TRBD2 (6 bases). V dropped 6 bases and J dropped 4 bases, with 10 bases sitting between them. In germline, CDR1 is MNHNS, CDR2 SASEGT. This CDR3 region has 12 residues.